This T cell receptor (beta chain) appears in the sequencing data of a study of tumour-infiltrating T cells in Burkitt lymphoma. Study-level information: All epidemiological Burkitt lymphoma subtypes were represented in the cohort. Repertoire clonality predicted overall and progression-free survival.

Libraries were prepared by immunoSEQ multiplex PCR; TCRdb keeps only in-frame clonotypes and omits some of them. Of around 1,400 clones in the sample, 13% are singletons; the top ten hold around 17%. Trimming cost V 8 bases and J 8 bases, with 18 bases left between them. The CDR3 sequence is 12 residues long. CDR1 SQVTM and CDR2 ANQGSEA come from the germline V gene. The TCR comes from a human donor with Burkitt lymphoma. The J gene is TRBJ2-5, the V gene TRBV29-1; D unclear. Specimen: tumor tissue. Here the CDR3 reads CSHELRWNTQYF. CDR3 bases: TGCAGCCACGAGCTAAGGTGGAACACCCAGTACTTC. Filled out from reference TRBV29-1 and TRBJ2-5, the complete variable domain reads SAVISQKPSRDICQRGTSLTIQCQVDSQVTMMFWYRQQPGQSLTLIATANQGSEATYESGFVIDKFPISRPNLTFSTLTVSNMSPEDSSIYLCSHELRWNTQYFGPGTRLLVL.